This T cell receptor beta chain was sequenced during a study of shared clonotypes between healthy human individuals. Study-wide points: The donor pool, a small one, limited the genetic and exposure-history diversity represented.

Details on this clone: Its antigen remains unknown.

This CDR3 is 16 amino acids long. Germline CDR1 reads MNHEY; CDR2 reads SMNVEV (reference sequence). V was pared by 5 bases and J by 7 bases, with 20 bases between. TCRdb's table, derived via immunoSEQ multiplex PCR, lists solely in-frame clones and lacks some. The table records 600,000 to 700,000 clones, roughly 73% of them present only once. Sequencing was carried out using memory CD4+ T cells sorted from blood. Subset described: CD45RA-negative fraction. The rearrangement joins TRBV27 to TRBJ2-2; TRBD1 or TRBD2 may be the D gene (6 bases each). This sequence originates from a woman between 25 and 40 years old in good health. The DNA for the CDR3 is TGTGCCAGCAGTCAGGGGACTGTAAAACGAGACGGGGAGCTGTTTTTT. Its protein product is CASSQGTVKRDGELFF.